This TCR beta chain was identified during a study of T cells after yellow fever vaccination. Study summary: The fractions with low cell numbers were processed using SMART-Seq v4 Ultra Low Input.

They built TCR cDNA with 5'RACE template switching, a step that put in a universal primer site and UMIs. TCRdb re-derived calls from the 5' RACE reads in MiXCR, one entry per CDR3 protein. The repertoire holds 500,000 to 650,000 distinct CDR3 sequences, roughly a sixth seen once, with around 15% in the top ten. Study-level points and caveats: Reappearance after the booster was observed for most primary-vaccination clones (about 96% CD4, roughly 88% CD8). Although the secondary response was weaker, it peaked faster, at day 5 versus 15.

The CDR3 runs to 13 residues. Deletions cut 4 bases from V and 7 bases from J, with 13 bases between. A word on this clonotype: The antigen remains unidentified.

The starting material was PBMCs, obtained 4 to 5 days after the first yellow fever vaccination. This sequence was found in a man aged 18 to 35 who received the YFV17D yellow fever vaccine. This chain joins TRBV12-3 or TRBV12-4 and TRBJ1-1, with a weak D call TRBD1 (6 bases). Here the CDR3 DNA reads TGTGCCAGCAGTTCGGGGACATCAAATGAAGCTTTCTTT. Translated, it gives CASSSGTSNEAFF.